This TCR beta chain was recorded in a study of beta chain features in type 1 diabetes. For the study at large: Examination covered around 98 million sorted cells spanning all samples.

Investigators reverse transcribed all isolated RNA, so they sequenced expressed TCRB transcripts. Generated by immunoSEQ multiplex PCR, the TCRdb table keeps only in-frame clones and is missing some. The sample records hundreds of thousands of clones, 15% to 18% being singletons. Points from the study as a whole: All four CD4+ subsets from Type 1 diabetes patients carried moderately but significantly shorter TCRB CDR3s. More deletions and fewer insertions at VDJ junctions were seen in type 1 diabetes patients.

V lost 2 bases and J lost 1; bases outside the gene matches: 8. This CDR3 spans 17 amino acids. Germline V gene data show CDR1 as MDHEN and CDR2 as SYDVKM. On this clone itself: Antigen unknown.

V is TRBV28 and J is TRBJ2-4; 7 bases line up with TRBD1. Material for sequencing was naive CD4+ T cells from blood. The clonotype was recovered from a young man in good health. DNA for the CDR3: TGTGCCAGCAGTTTACTGTCAGGGGGTGTTGCCAAAAACATTCAGTACTTC. This translates into CASSLLSGGVAKNIQYF.